This TCR beta chain appears in the sequencing data of a study of blood T cell repertoires in COVID-19. Produced via immunoSEQ multiplex PCR; TCRdb's table is partial and in-frame only. The sample has more than 300,000 clones; roughly 91% are singletons. This clonotype originated in a young woman who had recovered from COVID-19. The sample consisted of PBMCs or T cells enriched from blood (not recorded which).

The CDR3 nucleotides are TGTGCCAGCAGCTCGGGACAGGGGCTGAACATTCAGTACTTC. Protein sequence: CASSSGQGLNIQYF. The V gene is TRBV5-8, the J gene TRBJ2-4, with 10 bases matching TRBD1. Trimming at V came to 3 bases and at J to 7 bases, leaving 4 bases not matched to a gene. CDR3 length equals 14 residues. Germline loops: CDR1 SGHTS, CDR2 YDEGEE.